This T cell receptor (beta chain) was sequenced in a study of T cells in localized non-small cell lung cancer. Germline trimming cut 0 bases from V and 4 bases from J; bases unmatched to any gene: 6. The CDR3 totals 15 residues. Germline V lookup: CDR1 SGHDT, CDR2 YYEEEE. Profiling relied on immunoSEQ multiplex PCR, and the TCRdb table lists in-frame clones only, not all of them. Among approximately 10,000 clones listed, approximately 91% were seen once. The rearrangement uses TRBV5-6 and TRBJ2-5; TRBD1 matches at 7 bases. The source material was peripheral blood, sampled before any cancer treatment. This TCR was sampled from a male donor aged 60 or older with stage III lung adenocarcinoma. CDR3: CASSLGSSGGETQYF. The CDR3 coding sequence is TGTGCCAGCAGCTTGGGGTCGTCAGGGGGAGAGACCCAGTACTTC.